A selection of T cell receptor beta chains follows, all from one sample in a study of beta chain features in type 1 diabetes. The method was immunoSEQ multiplex PCR; TCRdb's version includes in-frame clones alone and lacks a portion of them. The table includes about 240,000 clones, about 15% detected once. The sequenced sample consisted of naive CD4+ T cells from blood. The receptors were sampled from a man younger than 40 with type 1 diabetes. Each CDR3 is given with its conserved first and last residue. The D gene is left open where the match is weak. Some rows have no size entry. The others give once, few or many, or a class for an expanded clone.

.	TRBV29-1	.	TRBJ2-7	CSARGLNKNLYEQYF	TGCAGCGCCAGGGGACTAAATAAAAATCTCTACGAGCAGTACTTC
TRBD2	TRBV25-1	.	TRBJ2-3	CASRAAGGTDTQYF	TGTGCCAGCAGAGCAGCGGGAGGAACAGATACGCAGTATTTT
.	TRBV29-1	.	TRBJ2-2	CSVVVDARGTGELFF	TGCAGCGTTGTCGTGGACGCACGAGGGACCGGGGAGCTGTTTTTT
.	TRBV4-1	.	TRBJ2-7	CASSQPGQSYEQYF	TGCGCCAGCAGCCAACCGGGACAAAGCTACGAGCAGTACTTC
TRBD1	TRBV6-5	few	TRBJ2-1	CASSRQGPAGYEQFF	TGTGCCAGCAGCCGACAGGGCCCCGCAGGGTATGAGCAGTTCTTC
TRBD2	TRBV9	few	TRBJ2-2	CASSVTSGRLSGELFF	TGTGCCAGCAGCGTTACTAGCGGGAGATTATCCGGGGAGCTGTTTTTT
.	TRBV15	.	TRBJ2-5	CATSPAQEGETQYF	TGTGCCACCAGTCCAGCACAGGAGGGAGAGACCCAGTACTTC
.	TRBV5-1	.	TRBJ2-2	CASSSNPRSTGELFF	TGCGCCAGCAGCTCTAATCCACGATCAACCGGGGAGCTGTTTTTT
.	TRBV9	.	TRBJ1-2	CASSPSGEGGYTF	TGTGCCAGCAGCCCCTCAGGGGAGGGTGGCTACACCTTC
.	TRBV20-1	.	TRBJ2-7	CSAALAAAYF	TGCAGTGCTGCATTAGCGGCCGCGTACTTC
TRBD1	TRBV6-5	few	TRBJ1-2	CASSYSGGTGGWGYTF	TGTGCCAGCAGTTACTCTGGAGGGACAGGCGGCTGGGGCTACACCTTC
.	TRBV5-6	few	TRBJ1-5	CASSLSGGGFQPQHF	TGTGCCAGCAGCTTGTCCGGGGGTGGTTTTCAGCCCCAGCATTTT
TRBD2	TRBV7-2	.	TRBJ2-1	CASSSSLAGYNNEQFF	TGTGCCAGCAGCTCATCACTAGCGGGCTATAACAATGAGCAGTTCTTC
.	TRBV5-5	.	TRBJ2-1	CASSLVFGSSYNEQFF	TGTGCCAGCAGCTTGGTGTTCGGGAGCTCCTACAATGAGCAGTTCTTC
.	TRBV7-6	.	TRBJ2-3	CASSSGRPRADTQYF	TGTGCCAGCAGCAGTGGACGGCCGCGGGCAGATACGCAGTATTTT
TRBD1	TRBV5-1	.	TRBJ1-6	CASSFGDRQGSPLHF	TGCGCCAGCAGCTTTGGGGACAGGCAAGGGTCACCCCTCCACTTT
TRBD1	TRBV5-1	.	TRBJ2-5	CASSRLTGGAETQYF	TGCGCCAGCAGCCGACTAACAGGGGGCGCGGAGACCCAGTACTTC
TRBD1	TRBV5-1	few	TRBJ2-5	CASSPRDSSRETQYF	TGCGCCAGCAGCCCCAGGGACAGCTCCCGGGAGACCCAGTACTTC
.	TRBV4-1	few	TRBJ1-3	CASSYPGHSSGNTIYF	TGCGCCAGCAGCTACCCCGGACACAGCTCTGGAAACACCATATATTTT
TRBD1	TRBV5-1	.	TRBJ2-6	CASSTQLTGGSGANVLTF	TGCGCCAGCAGCACCCAACTGACAGGGGGCTCTGGGGCCAACGTCCTGACTTTC